The 31 T cell receptor beta chains listed next were all sequenced from one sample in a study of blood T cell repertoires in COVID-19. Here immunoSEQ multiplex PCR was the method, and the copy in TCRdb shows in-frame clones only, minus some. The sample lists 110,000 to 150,000 clones, 85% to 90% occurring once. Material for sequencing was peripheral blood. The receptors come from a man in his sixties with active or convalescent COVID-19.

The rearrangement uses TRBV5-1 and TRBJ1-2; no reliable D call. The V end lost 4 bases, the J end lost 4 bases, and 11 bases lay between the germline ends. The CDR3 runs to 13 residues. Germline V CDR1 and CDR2: SGHRS, YFSETQ. CDR3: CASSVGASYGYTF. The CDR3 bases are TGCGCCAGCAGCGTAGGAGCCAGCTATGGCTACACCTTC. The full variable domain, rest sourced from reference TRBV5-1 and TRBJ1-2, is KAGVTQTPRYLIKTRGQQVTLSCSPISGHRSVSWYQQTPGQGLQFLFEYFSETQRNKGNFPGRFSGRQFSNSRSEMNVSTLELGDSALYLCASSVGASYGYTFGSGTRLTVV.

The chain has TRBV28 and TRBJ1-5; D perhaps matches TRBD1 (5 bases). V lost 5 bases to trimming and J lost 7 bases, with 15 bases between them. This CDR3 has 14 residues. Germline V gives CDR1 MDHEN, CDR2 SYDVKM. The CDR3 loop reads CASSRLQGFQPQHF. CDR3 sequence (DNA): TGTGCCAGCAGTAGGCTTCAGGGATTCCAGCCCCAGCATTTT.

The chain uses TRBV5-6 and TRBJ1-1; D is perhaps TRBD1 (5 bases). The CDR3 totals 15 residues. Trimming stripped 0 bases from V and 2 bases from J, with 11 bases between. The V gene's germline CDR1 is SGHDT and CDR2 YYEEEE. The CDR3: CASSLVEGANTEAFF. The CDR3, as DNA: TGTGCCAGCAGCTTGGTGGAAGGGGCTAACACTGAAGCTTTCTTT.

The chain carries TRBV28 and TRBJ1-1; D not certain. The CDR3 has 11 amino acids. With 8 bases removed from V and 11 bases from J, the gap between germline ends came to 15 bases. CDR1 and CDR2 (germline): MDHEN, SYDVKM. CDR3 protein: CASANDLYAFF. CDR3 bases: TGTGCCAGCGCGAATGATCTATACGCTTTCTTT.

This clone was seen a handful of times. The rearrangement joins TRBV15 to TRBJ1-3; D is unresolved. The CDR3 is made up of 13 amino acids. Trimming cost V 1 base and J 4 bases, with 5 bases left between them. Germline V lookup: CDR1 LNHNV, CDR2 YYDKDF (reference sequence). CDR3 coding DNA: TGTGCCACCAGCAGAGGAGGGGGAAACACCATATATTTT. Translation: CATSRGGGNTIYF.

The chain combines TRBV19 with TRBJ2-3; a weak D match, TRBD2 (5 bases). Trimming left V 5 bases short and J 1 base short, with 10 bases between. The CDR3 extends over 14 amino acids. CDR1 and CDR2 from the germline V gene are LNHDA and SQIVND (reference sequence). CDR3 coding DNA: TGTGCCAGTAGTTTGGAGCGGCGCACAGATACGCAGTATTTT. Amino acid sequence: CASSLERRTDTQYF.

This clone was counted a single time. Mismatch with germline at one junction end may stem from a read error. The chain links TRBV4-3 to TRBJ2-1; 11 nucleotides align to TRBD2. Germline V CDR1 and CDR2: LGHNA, YSLEER. This CDR3 is built from 21 residues. DNA for the CDR3: TGCGCCCGCAGCCGGCTACAGGGGTCAGTAGGGATAGCGGGAGGGCCGAATGAGCAGTTCTTC. Translating it yields CARSRLQGSVGIAGGPNEQFF.

The chain is built from TRBV3-1 (or the pseudogene TRBV3-2) and TRBJ1-3; D possibly corresponds to TRBD1 (6 bases). Trimming removed 0 bases at V and 0 bases at J, with 18 bases between. The V gene's germline CDR1 is LGHDT and CDR2 YNNKEL (reference sequence). This CDR3 region has 19 residues. Written as DNA, the CDR3 is TGTGCCAGCAGCCAAGATACCTACTCACAGGGCCGCTCTGGAAACACCATATATTTT. The encoded protein is CASSQDTYSQGRSGNTIYF.

The gene calls are TRBV29-1 and TRBJ1-1; 9 nucleotides agree with TRBD1. This CDR3 region has 15 residues. Germline values: CDR1 SQVTM, CDR2 ANQGSEA. V shed 4 bases, J shed 1 base, and the junction held 7 bases outside the gene matches. The CDR3 DNA follows: TGCAGCGTTGTAGGGGACAGGGCCAGGAACACTGAAGCTTTCTTT. Protein product: CSVVGDRARNTEAFF.

The genes are TRBV24-1 and TRBJ1-2; D possibly corresponds to TRBD1 (5 bases). The V end lost 4 bases, the J end lost 9 bases, and 20 bases lay between the germline ends. The CDR3 runs to 15 residues. Germline V gives CDR1 KGHDR, CDR2 SFDVKD. The CDR3 is CATSEWYSQGISYTF. The DNA for the CDR3 is TGTGCCACCAGTGAGTGGTACAGCCAGGGCATAAGCTACACCTTC.

The chain carries TRBV11-2 and TRBJ1-6, with 7 bases that match TRBD1. Trimming at V came to 1 base and at J to 15 bases, leaving 6 bases not matched to a gene. The CDR3 consists of 13 residues. Germline V lookup: CDR1 SGHAT, CDR2 FQNNGV. The CDR3 spells CASSLVRGLDLHF. The CDR3 DNA reads as TGTGCCAGCAGCTTAGTGAGGGGGCTAGACCTCCACTTT.

V and J are TRBV28 and TRBJ2-3; TRBD2 matches 9 bases. The CDR3 is made up of 16 amino acids. Germline trimming cut 5 bases from V and 6 bases from J; bases unmatched to any gene: 12. Germline values: CDR1 MDHEN, CDR2 SYDVKM. CDR3 sequence: CASSPAALAGRDTQYF. Written as DNA, the CDR3 is TGTGCCAGCAGTCCGGCGGCGCTAGCGGGAAGGGATACGCAGTATTTT.

The chain carries TRBV5-4 and TRBJ2-5; TRBD1 matches at 12 bases. J gave up 4 bases and V 2 bases, and 15 bases lay outside the gene matches. Germline values: CDR1 SGHNT, CDR2 YYREEE (reference sequence). The CDR3 extends over 19 amino acids. In DNA, the CDR3 is TGTGCCAGCAGCTTTTCCTTCGCCGGGGACAGGGGGCTCGGAGAGACCCAGTACTTC. It yields the protein CASSFSFAGDRGLGETQYF.

V is TRBV7-2 and J is TRBJ2-2; no reliable D call. This CDR3 comprises 13 residues. Trimming shortened V by 5 bases and J by 8 bases, and 12 bases separated the two germline ends. Germline-derived CDR1 and CDR2 are SGHTA and FQGNSA. The CDR3: CASSLNSAGELFF. As DNA, the CDR3 is TGTGCCAGCAGCCTAAATAGTGCTGGGGAGCTGTTTTTT.

The gene calls are TRBV7-8 and TRBJ1-2; TRBD1 matches 8 bases. V lost 2 bases to trimming and J lost 8 bases; unmatched junction nucleotides: 4. The CDR3 extends over 13 amino acids. Germline V gene lookup returns CDR1 SGHVS and CDR2 FQNEAQ. CDR3 bases: TGTGCCAGCAGCTTAAGGACAGGGAGAGGCTACACCTTC. This translates into CASSLRTGRGYTF.

This clone was observed a few times. The rearrangement joins TRBV4-3 to TRBJ2-1, with 10 bases aligning to TRBD2. V dropped 0 bases and J dropped 8; count of bases not matched to a gene: 10. The CDR3 runs to 17 residues. The germline CDR1 and CDR2 sequences are LGHNA and YSLEER. The CDR3 loop reads CASSQESSGREADEQFF. The DNA for the CDR3 is TGCGCCAGCAGCCAAGAGTCCAGCGGGAGGGAGGCGGATGAGCAGTTCTTC.

DNA of the CDR3: TGTGCCAGCAGTGAACCCCGGGGACTCGCGGATGGCTACACCTTC. It codes for CASSEPRGLADGYTF. The rearrangement uses TRBV6-1 and TRBJ1-2; a weak D match, TRBD1 (5 bases). This CDR3 has 15 amino acids. CDR1 is MNHNS and CDR2 is SASEGT in the germline V gene. V was cut by 2 bases and J by 6 bases, with 16 bases left in between.

The chain recombines TRBV6-1 with TRBJ2-7, with TRBD1 as a possible D gene (6 bases). This CDR3 is 14 amino acids long. Germline loops: CDR1 MNHNS, CDR2 SASEGT. V was shortened by 2 bases and J by 5 bases, with 13 bases between the two germline ends. CDR3 amino acids: CASSENRVLNEQYF. The CDR3 DNA follows: TGTGCCAGCAGTGAAAACAGGGTACTAAACGAGCAGTACTTC.

The chain uses TRBV30 and TRBJ1-2; D is uncertain. Germline lookup yields CDR1 GTSNPN and CDR2 SVGIG (reference sequence). V shed 0 bases and J shed 6 bases, with 23 bases lying between them. The CDR3 consists of 17 residues. CDR3 nucleotides: TGTGCCTGGAGTGTTATAGGAGATTGGCGGGGTAGGGATGGCTACACCTTC. This codes for CAWSVIGDWRGRDGYTF. The whole variable domain, remainder taken from reference TRBV30 and TRBJ1-2, is SQTIHQWPATLVQPVGSPLSLECTVEGTSNPNLYWYRQAAGRGLQLLFYSVGIGQISSEVPQNLSASRPQDRQFILSSKKLLLSDSGFYLCAWSVIGDWRGRDGYTFGSGTRLTVV.

In DNA form, the CDR3 reads TGTGCCAGCAGCCTCGGGACAGATAATGAAAAACTGTTTTTT. It codes for CASSLGTDNEKLFF. This chain links TRBV3-1 (or the pseudogene TRBV3-2) with TRBJ1-4, with 7 bases matching TRBD1. CDR1 and CDR2 from the germline V gene are LGHDT and YNNKEL (reference sequence). The CDR3 runs 14 residues. The V and J ends lost 4 bases and 4 bases, in that order; junction bases with no gene match: 3.

This chain joins TRBV24-1 and TRBJ1-2; TRBD1 might be the D (5 bases). Germline values: CDR1 KGHDR, CDR2 SFDVKD. The CDR3 runs 16 residues. Trimming removed 5 bases from V and 4 bases from J, with 19 bases in between. CDR3 residues: CATSVLPKGFGYGYTF. In DNA, the CDR3 is TGTGCCACCAGTGTCCTCCCCAAGGGGTTCGGCTATGGCTACACCTTC.

This rearrangement joins TRBV25-1 to TRBJ1-3, with a tentative D call TRBD1 (5 bases). The V and J ends lost 8 bases and 2 bases respectively, with 10 bases between them. The CDR3 sequence is 13 residues long. Germline assignment: CDR1 MGHDK and CDR2 SYGVNS. The CDR3 nucleotides are TGTGCCAGCTCCAGGGATCCTGGAAACACCATATATTTT. Protein: CASSRDPGNTIYF.

This chain links TRBV5-1 with TRBJ2-7; D might be TRBD1 (5 bases). V was shortened by 1 base and J by 2 bases, with 13 bases between the two germline ends. The germline V gene encodes CDR1 SGHRS and CDR2 YFSETQ. The CDR3 length is 15 residues. The CDR3 spells CASSLSPGPAYEQYF. CDR3 bases: TGCGCCAGCAGCTTGTCCCCAGGGCCGGCCTACGAGCAGTACTTC. The full variable domain, in which reference TRBV5-1 and TRBJ2-7 provide the parts outside the CDR3, is KAGVTQTPRYLIKTRGQQVTLSCSPISGHRSVSWYQQTPGQGLQFLFEYFSETQRNKGNFPGRFSGRQFSNSRSEMNVSTLELGDSALYLCASSLSPGPAYEQYFGPGTRLTVT.

The rearrangement uses TRBV25-1 and TRBJ1-2, with TRBD1 identical over 10 bases. The length of the CDR3 is 15 residues. The V gene end was trimmed by 6 bases and the J gene end by 3 bases; junction bases not matched to a gene: 7. Germline V gives CDR1 MGHDK, CDR2 SYGVNS. DNA for the CDR3: TGTGCCAGCAGAGCCGGGACAGGGGACGACTATGGCTACACCTTC. Amino acid sequence: CASRAGTGDDYGYTF.

This clone has only one observation. The chain links TRBV7-2 to TRBJ2-6; 8 bases map to TRBD2. V was clipped by 3 bases and J by 2 bases; unmatched bases: 0. This CDR3 comprises 15 residues. Germline V CDR1 and CDR2: SGHTA, FQGNSA. The CDR3, as DNA: TGTGCCAGCAGCTTCGGGGGGGCTGGGGCCAACGTCCTGACTTTC. It translates to CASSFGGAGANVLTF. The whole variable domain, filled in from reference TRBV7-2 and TRBJ2-6, reads GAGVSQSPSNKVTEKGKDVELRCDPISGHTALYWYRQSLGQGLEFLIYFQGNSAPDKSGLPSDRFSAERTGGSVSTLTIQRTQQEDSAVYLCASSFGGAGANVLTFGAGSRLTVL.

The rearrangement links TRBV28 to TRBJ1-1; the match to TRBD1 covers 8 bases. The CDR3 sequence is 15 residues long. Germline CDR1 and CDR2: MDHEN and SYDVKM. V lost 4 bases, J lost 0 bases, and 4 bases stayed unmatched. CDR3 nucleotide sequence: TGTGCCAGCAGTTCTCCGGGACAGGTGAACACTGAAGCTTTCTTT. It yields the protein CASSSPGQVNTEAFF.

This clone has a handful of counts. This chain connects TRBV13 to TRBJ2-3, with 10 nucleotides matching TRBD2. J lost 2 bases, V lost 4 bases, and 9 bases had no gene match. The CDR3 is 17 residues long. Per germline, CDR1 PRHDT and CDR2 FYEKMQ (reference sequence). The CDR3 loop reads CASSSGPGLANTDTQYF. In DNA form, the CDR3 reads TGTGCCAGCAGCTCGGGACCGGGACTAGCGAACACAGATACGCAGTATTTT.

This clone appeared a single time. V is TRBV5-4 and J is TRBJ2-7; 8 bases map to TRBD2. Germline V gene data show CDR1 as SGHNT and CDR2 as YYREEE (reference sequence). This CDR3 has 16 residues. With V trimmed by 1 base and J by 3 bases, 9 bases remained unmatched. This chain's CDR3 is CASSLSLSGGDYEQYF. The CDR3 region has the DNA TGTGCCAGCAGCTTGTCACTAAGCGGGGGAGACTACGAGCAGTACTTC.

The rearrangement joins TRBV11-2 to TRBJ1-2; D is possibly TRBD1 (5 bases). From germline, CDR1 is SGHAT and CDR2 FQNNGV. V gave up 6 bases and J gave up 5 bases, with 13 bases separating them. CDR3 length: 13 residues. As DNA, the CDR3 is TGTGCCAGCAGGGGACGGGGGTGGTATGGCTACACCTTC. Translated, it gives CASRGRGWYGYTF.

This chain links TRBV7-9 with TRBJ2-7; 14 bases align to TRBD2. After removal of 8 bases from V and 6 bases from J, the junction contained 15 bases not matched to a gene. This CDR3 contains 17 residues. Looked up from germline, CDR1 is SEHNR and CDR2 is FQNEAQ (reference sequence). CDR3 DNA: TGTGCCAGCGTACGATCCACCGGGACTAGCGGGAGAGGCGAGCAGTACTTC. Amino acids: CASVRSTGTSGRGEQYF.

The chain combines TRBV3-1 (or the pseudogene TRBV3-2) with TRBJ1-2, with 10 positions matching TRBD1. Germline CDR1 reads LGHDT; CDR2 reads YNNKEL (reference sequence). V shed 1 base and J 8 bases; nucleotides not matched to a gene: 7. CDR3 length equals 15 residues. This CDR3 reads CASSQAGTGAVGYTF. The CDR3 nucleotides read TGTGCCAGCAGCCAAGCCGGGACAGGGGCGGTAGGCTACACCTTC.